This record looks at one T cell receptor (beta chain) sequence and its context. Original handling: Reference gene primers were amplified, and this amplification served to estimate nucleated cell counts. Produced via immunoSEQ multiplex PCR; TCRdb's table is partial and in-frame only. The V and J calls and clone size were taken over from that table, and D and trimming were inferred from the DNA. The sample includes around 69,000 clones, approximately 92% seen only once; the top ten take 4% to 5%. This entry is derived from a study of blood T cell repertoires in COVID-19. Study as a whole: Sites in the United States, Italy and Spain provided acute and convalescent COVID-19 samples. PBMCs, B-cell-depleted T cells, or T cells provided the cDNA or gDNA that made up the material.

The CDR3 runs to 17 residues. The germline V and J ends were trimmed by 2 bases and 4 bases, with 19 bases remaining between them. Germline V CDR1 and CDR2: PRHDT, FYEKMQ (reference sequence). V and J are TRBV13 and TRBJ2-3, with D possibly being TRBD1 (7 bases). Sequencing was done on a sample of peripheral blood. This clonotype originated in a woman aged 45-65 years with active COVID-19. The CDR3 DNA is TGTGCCAGCAGCTTATCCAGGGGGGCGTTTTCAGCAGATACGCAGTATTTT. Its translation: CASSLSRGAFSADTQYF.